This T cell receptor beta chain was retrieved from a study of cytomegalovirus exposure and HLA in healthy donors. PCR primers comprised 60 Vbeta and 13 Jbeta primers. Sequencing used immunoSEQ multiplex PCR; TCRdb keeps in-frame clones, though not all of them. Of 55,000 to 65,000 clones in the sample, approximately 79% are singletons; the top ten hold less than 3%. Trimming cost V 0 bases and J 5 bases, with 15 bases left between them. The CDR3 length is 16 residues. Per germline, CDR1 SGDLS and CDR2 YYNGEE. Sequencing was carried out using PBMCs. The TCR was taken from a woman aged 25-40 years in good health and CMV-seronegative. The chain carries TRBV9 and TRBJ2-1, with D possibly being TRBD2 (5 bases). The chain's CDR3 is CASSVGNGIAHNEQFF. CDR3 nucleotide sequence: TGTGCCAGCAGCGTAGGTAACGGGATAGCCCACAATGAGCAGTTCTTC.